These 27 T cell receptor beta chains originate from one sample sequenced in a study of cytomegalovirus exposure and HLA in healthy donors. It was with 60 Vbeta and 13 Jbeta primers that the PCR ran. Only in-frame clones appear in the TCRdb table, and some are missing; sequencing was by immunoSEQ multiplex PCR. This repertoire shows around 220,000 clones, roughly 85% found once; its top ten account for 1.5% to 2%. The material sequenced was PBMCs. These receptors originate from a man aged 18 to 30 in good health and CMV-seronegative.

This chain joins TRBV18 and TRBJ2-3; D is uncertain. V lost 5 bases to trimming and J lost 1 base, with 13 bases between them. The germline V gene has CDR1 KGHSH and CDR2 LQKENI. CDR3 length: 15 amino acids. The CDR3: CASSSGEVRTDTQYF. The CDR3 DNA follows: TGTGCCAGCTCATCCGGTGAGGTACGCACAGATACGCAGTATTTT.

The chain uses TRBV27 and TRBJ2-1, with 9 bases fitting TRBD2. Per germline, CDR1 MNHEY and CDR2 SMNVEV (reference sequence). V lost 3 bases and J lost 6; bases outside the gene matches: 3. The CDR3 spans 14 residues. CDR3: CASSLVSGSNEQFF. The CDR3 coding sequence is TGTGCCAGCAGTTTGGTTAGCGGGAGCAATGAGCAGTTCTTC.

This sequence joins TRBV7-9 and TRBJ2-5, with a weak D call TRBD2 (5 bases). The CDR3 extends over 14 amino acids. V shed 8 bases and J shed 0 bases, with 13 bases lying between them. Germline CDR1 and CDR2: SEHNR and FQNEAQ (reference sequence). The CDR3 nucleotides read TGTGCCAGCCTACACGCGGGTTACCAAGAGACCCAGTACTTC. Translating gives CASLHAGYQETQYF.

This clone was detected only a few times. The chain combines TRBV7-2 with TRBJ2-3, with TRBD2 identical over 13 bases. In germline, CDR1 is SGHTA, CDR2 FQGNSA. This CDR3 region has 16 residues. Unmatched junction bases numbered 6, after V lost 1 base and J lost 8 bases. This CDR3 reads CASSLGTSGGLGTQYF. In DNA, the CDR3 is TGTGCCAGCAGCTTAGGGACTAGCGGGGGTTTGGGTACGCAGTATTTT. Full variable domain (missing parts from reference TRBV7-2 and TRBJ2-3): GAGVSQSPSNKVTEKGKDVELRCDPISGHTALYWYRQSLGQGLEFLIYFQGNSAPDKSGLPSDRFSAERTGGSVSTLTIQRTQQEDSAVYLCASSLGTSGGLGTQYFGPGTRLTVL.

The chain joins TRBV6-4 to TRBJ1-1; no firm D call. CDR3 length equals 11 residues. Germline V lookup: CDR1 MRHNA, CDR2 SNTAGT. The V gene lost 11 bases and the J gene lost 1 base, with 8 bases spanning the gap. The CDR3 region has the DNA TGTGCCTACAGACAGAACACTGAAGCTTTCTTT. This encodes CAYRQNTEAFF.

The chain has TRBV9 and TRBJ2-3, with D perhaps TRBD1 (7 bases). This CDR3 has 14 amino acids. Per germline, CDR1 SGDLS and CDR2 YYNGEE. Trimming took 5 bases from V and 5 from J, leaving 15 bases between them. The CDR3 DNA reads as TGTGCCAGCAGTCGGACAGGAGGGGAAGATACGCAGTATTTT. Translation gives CASSRTGGEDTQYF.

The chain links TRBV19 to TRBJ2-6; 11 nucleotides match TRBD1. V was pared by 4 bases and J by 4 bases, with 9 bases of the junction left unmatched. CDR1 LNHDA and CDR2 SQIVND come from the germline V gene (reference sequence). The CDR3 runs 18 residues. The CDR3 protein is CASSRRTGGAGGANVLTF. CDR3 nucleotides: TGTGCCAGTAGTAGGAGGACAGGGGGCGCGGGGGGGGCCAACGTCCTGACTTTC.

The chain links TRBV7-2 to TRBJ2-2; 7 bases map to TRBD1. The V gene end was trimmed by 5 bases and the J gene end by 6 bases; junction bases not matched to a gene: 9. This CDR3 region has 15 residues. Germline V lookup: CDR1 SGHTA, CDR2 FQGNSA. CDR3 bases: TGTGCCAGCAGCCCCACAGGGGCGTGGGCCGGGGAGCTGTTTTTT. This gives the protein CASSPTGAWAGELFF. Full variable domain (rest looked up from reference TRBV7-2 and TRBJ2-2): GAGVSQSPSNKVTEKGKDVELRCDPISGHTALYWYRQSLGQGLEFLIYFQGNSAPDKSGLPSDRFSAERTGGSVSTLTIQRTQQEDSAVYLCASSPTGAWAGELFFGEGSRLTVL.

The CDR3 region has the DNA TGTGCCAGCAGCTCGGGACAGGGGGCCTACGAGCAGTACTTC. Protein sequence: CASSSGQGAYEQYF. The rearrangement joins TRBV7-9 to TRBJ2-7; 11 bases agree with TRBD1. Germline CDR1 SEHNR, CDR2 FQNEAQ (reference sequence). CDR3 length: 14 residues. Trimming at V came to 4 bases and at J to 2 bases, leaving 1 base not matched to a gene.

This rearrangement joins TRBV12-2 to TRBJ2-7; no DNA check was done on the table's D call, TRBD1. TRBV12-2 is a documented pseudogene. This CDR3 is built from 18 residues. The CDR3 sequence is CASRLAHFRDRRSYEQYF. CDR3 nucleotide sequence: TGTGCAAGTCGCTTAGCTCACTTCCGGGACAGGCGCTCCTACGAGCAGTACTTC.

This chain connects TRBV5-1 to TRBJ1-2; D gene ambiguous. V lost 7 bases, J lost 8 bases, and 12 bases lay in between. This CDR3 region has 11 residues. Germline assignment: CDR1 SGHRS and CDR2 YFSETQ. Written as DNA, the CDR3 is TGCGCCAGCGCAGAGGCGACCGGCTACACCTTC. As protein: CASAEATGYTF.

The V gene is TRBV7-9, the J gene TRBJ2-1, with 12 bases identical to TRBD2. J was trimmed by 10 bases and V by 1 base; bases with no gene match: 8. CDR1 and CDR2 from the germline V gene are SEHNR and FQNEAQ (reference sequence). CDR3 length equals 16 residues. The CDR3 coding sequence is TGTGCCAGCAGCTTAGGTGCTAGCGGGGGGGCCGAGGAGCAGTTCTTC. Its translation is CASSLGASGGAEEQFF.

This rearrangement joins TRBV5-1 to TRBJ2-7, with 8 bases fitting TRBD1. Germline-derived CDR1 and CDR2 are SGHRS and YFSETQ. CDR3 length equals 13 residues. Trimming took 3 bases from V and 7 from J; bases not matched to a gene: 6. This CDR3 reads CASSWTGPAEQYF. The DNA for the CDR3 is TGCGCCAGCAGCTGGACAGGGCCAGCAGAGCAGTACTTC.

This clone was recorded once. J is TRBJ2-5 and V is TRBV7-9, with 8 bases aligning to TRBD2. CDR3 length: 17 residues. The germline gives CDR1 SEHNR, CDR2 FQNEAQ (reference sequence). V lost 1 base and J lost 2; bases outside the gene matches: 9. CDR3 protein: CASSLVNGGGLQETQYF. CDR3 sequence (DNA): TGTGCCAGCAGCTTAGTGAACGGGGGGGGGCTACAAGAGACCCAGTACTTC.

The chain uses TRBV7-6 and TRBJ2-5; TRBD2 agrees at 7 bases. The CDR3 has 13 amino acids. The germline V gene has CDR1 SGHVS and CDR2 FNYEAQ. V trimming: 6 bases; J trimming: 5 bases; junction bases outside the gene matches: 6. CDR3 amino acids: CASRSVGGETQYF. The CDR3 nucleotides read TGTGCCAGCAGGTCCGTGGGGGGGGAGACCCAGTACTTC. The full variable domain, rest sourced from reference TRBV7-6 and TRBJ2-5, is GAGVSQSPRYKVTKRGQDVALRCDPISGHVSLYWYRQALGQGPEFLTYFNYEAQQDKSGLPNDRFSAERPEGSISTLTIQRTEQRDSAMYRCASRSVGGETQYFGPGTRLLVL.

The chain recombines TRBV5-6 with TRBJ2-1, with TRBD2 matching over 7 bases. This CDR3 has 16 residues. Germline V gives CDR1 SGHDT, CDR2 YYEEEE. V gave up 6 bases and J gave up 8 bases; unmatched junction bases: 17. Here the CDR3 reads CASIATSREAWDEQFF. As DNA, the CDR3 is TGTGCCAGCATCGCAACAAGCCGGGAGGCGTGGGATGAGCAGTTCTTC.

This chain joins TRBV11-1 and TRBJ1-2; 8 bases match TRBD1. The trim removed 3 bases at V and 5 bases at J, leaving 8 bases unmatched. Germline CDR1 SGHAT, CDR2 FQDESV (reference sequence). This CDR3 is 15 amino acids long. In nucleotides, the CDR3 is TGTGCCAGCAGCTTTTGGACAGGGCAGAATTATGGCTACACCTTC. It codes for CASSFWTGQNYGYTF.

The genes are TRBV4-3 and TRBJ1-3, with D perhaps TRBD1 (5 bases). Trimming stripped 0 bases from V and 3 bases from J, with 12 bases between. Germline CDR1 and CDR2: LGHNA and YSLEER. The CDR3 has 16 residues. The CDR3 reads CASSQDPTEVGNTIYF. The DNA of the CDR3 is TGCGCCAGCAGCCAAGATCCGACAGAGGTTGGAAACACCATATATTTT.

This clone was counted between two and nine times. The chain recombines TRBV11-2 with TRBJ2-5, with TRBD2 matching 11 bases. V dropped 1 base and J dropped 1; count of bases not matched to a gene: 8. The CDR3 extends over 18 amino acids. Germline CDR1 is SGHAT and CDR2 is FQNNGV. In DNA, the CDR3 is TGTGCCAGCAGCTTAGCTCTAGCGGGGGGACGAACCCAAGAGACCCAGTACTTC. Translating it yields CASSLALAGGRTQETQYF.

Concerning this clone: The same CDR3 is also encoded by other DNA sequences in this sample. The rearrangement joins TRBV5-4 to TRBJ2-1; D possibly corresponds to TRBD2 (5 bases). V lost 3 bases and J 4 bases, leaving 8 bases between the germline ends. The CDR3 spans 13 residues. Per the germline V gene, CDR1 is SGHNT and CDR2 is YYREEE (reference sequence). The CDR3 coding sequence is TGTGCCAGCAGCTCGGGCGGGTACAATGAGCAGTTCTTC. Amino acid sequence: CASSSGGYNEQFF.

The chain employs TRBV4-1 and TRBJ1-1; 10 bases are shared with TRBD1. Germline loops: CDR1 MGHRA, CDR2 YSYEKL. This CDR3 has 12 amino acids. The junction had 2 bases not matched to a gene; V was cut back by 8 bases and J by 5 bases. The DNA of the CDR3 is TGCGCCAGCGGGGACAGGGGAACTGAAGCTTTCTTT. Encoded protein: CASGDRGTEAFF.

V is TRBV11-3 and J is TRBJ1-1; D perhaps matches TRBD1 (5 bases). CDR3 length equals 14 residues. Germline V lookup: CDR1 SGHNT, CDR2 YENEEA. Deletions cut 5 bases from V and 7 bases from J, with 17 bases between. For the CDR3, the DNA is TGTGCCAGCAGCCTCCACGGACAAGGCCGTGAAGCTTTCTTT. This gives the protein CASSLHGQGREAFF.

This chain uses TRBV7-9 with TRBJ2-3, with a tentative D call TRBD2 (6 bases). The germline V gene encodes CDR1 SEHNR and CDR2 FQNEAQ (reference sequence). The CDR3 has 13 residues. The ends were cut back, 3 bases at V and 4 bases at J, with 8 bases in the middle. The CDR3 coding sequence is TGTGCCAGCAGCTTTCCGGGGGCAGATACGCAGTATTTT. Its protein product is CASSFPGADTQYF.

This clone was found once. DNA for the CDR3: TGTGCCAGCAGTGGACAGGGGGCGCGGGAAAAACTGTTTTTT. This sequence encodes CASSGQGAREKLFF. The chain has TRBV28 and TRBJ1-4; TRBD1 matches 11 bases. J gave up 8 bases and V 5 bases, and 4 bases lay outside the gene matches. Germline V gene lookup returns CDR1 MDHEN and CDR2 SYDVKM. CDR3 length equals 14 residues.

The chain couples TRBV15 to TRBJ2-7, with TRBD1 identical over 7 bases. V gave up 5 bases and J gave up 4 bases; unmatched junction bases: 23. The CDR3 has 19 residues. CDR1 is LNHNV and CDR2 is YYDKDF in the germline V gene (reference sequence). DNA of the CDR3: TGTGCCACCAGCTCACGATTGAGAGTTGGGACAGTTTTACATTACGAGCAGTACTTC. Its translation is CATSSRLRVGTVLHYEQYF.

This chain connects TRBV5-1 to TRBJ2-7; 7 bases match TRBD2. Germline trimming cut 4 bases from V and 3 bases from J; bases unmatched to any gene: 16. Germline assignment: CDR1 SGHRS and CDR2 YFSETQ. The CDR3 covers 17 residues. CDR3 bases: TGCGCCAGCAGCCCGGGGGGTTTAGGAAGCACGATCTACGAGCAGTACTTC. Protein: CASSPGGLGSTIYEQYF.

This chain connects TRBV6-5 to TRBJ2-2, with TRBD1 matching over 8 bases. With 8 bases clipped from V and 4 bases from J, the junction kept 3 bases outside the gene matches. Germline V CDR1 and CDR2: MNHEY, SVGAGI. The CDR3 runs to 13 residues. The CDR3 loop is CASLTGVTGELFF. The CDR3 bases are TGTGCCAGCCTGACAGGGGTCACCGGGGAGCTGTTTTTT.